The entry below gives a single TCR beta chain sequence along with its context. The data are from a study of blood T cell repertoires in COVID-19. On the study more broadly: Sites across the United States, Italy and Spain contributed samples from acute and convalescent COVID-19. Nucleic acid was either cDNA or gDNA, and it came from T cells, B-cell-depleted T cells, or PBMCs.

Between the trimmed V and J ends, which lost 6 bases and 5 bases, there was a span of 10 bases. Germline values: CDR1 MDHEN, CDR2 SYDVKM. This CDR3 has 12 amino acids. As handled by the study authors: Amplification of reference gene primers provided the estimated nucleated cell counts. TCRdb keeps only in-frame clones here, not all; method: immunoSEQ multiplex PCR. V, J and clone size are those of that table, while D and trimming were read from the DNA. The sample carries 120,000 to 150,000 clones, about 81% recorded once. The chain is built from TRBV28 and TRBJ1-1, with D hard to call. Sequencing was done on a sample of peripheral blood. This TCR was recovered from a woman at least 80 years old with acute or convalescent COVID-19. The CDR3 here is CASSDGRTEAFF. The CDR3 DNA reads TGTGCCAGCAGCGATGGGAGGACTGAAGCTTTCTTT. The entire variable domain, with the rest obtained from reference TRBV28 and TRBJ1-1, is as follows: DVKVTQSSRYLVKRTGEKVFLECVQDMDHENMFWYRQDPGLGLRLIYFSYDVKMKEKGDIPEGYSVSREKKERFSLILESASTNQTSMYLCASSDGRTEAFFGQGTRLTVV.